The rows below give T cell receptor beta chains drawn from one sample of a study of sequential checkpoint blockade in melanoma. Assay: immunoSEQ multiplex PCR; the TCRdb copy retains only in-frame clones and omits some. The table shows around 26,000 clones, with about three quarters occurring only once. The material sequenced was CD8+ T cells sorted from blood (inferred from file names), taken from a patient given nivolumab and ipilimumab in sequence. The source is a human donor with melanoma. CDR3s include the opening cysteine and the closing phenylalanine or tryptophan. The order of the fields is J gene, D gene, V gene, clone size, CDR3 DNA, CDR3 protein. The D gene is left open where the match is weak. For some rows the clone size is stated as once, few or many, or as a class when expanded; others skip it.

j_gene: TRBJ1-4
d_gene: TRBD1
v_gene: TRBV7-8
abundance: .
CDR3nt: TGTGCCAGCAGCCGGACAGGGGCCTCAACTAATGAAAAACTGTTTTTT
CDR3aa: CASSRTGASTNEKLFF

j_gene: TRBJ2-2
d_gene: TRBD1
v_gene: TRBV7-9
abundance: .
CDR3nt: TGTGCCAGCAGCTTAGGGACAGACAGGGGAAGATGGACCGGGGAGCTGTTTTTT
CDR3aa: CASSLGTDRGRWTGELFF

j_gene: TRBJ1-1
d_gene: .
v_gene: TRBV10-3
abundance: .
CDR3nt: TGTGCCATCAGTGAGGGCGGAGGAGTGAACACTGAAGCTTTCTTT
CDR3aa: CAISEGGGVNTEAFF

j_gene: TRBJ1-5
d_gene: .
v_gene: TRBV27
abundance: .
CDR3nt: TGTGCCAGCAGTTCCCATCCCGGGACAAATCAGCCCCAGCATTTT
CDR3aa: CASSSHPGTNQPQHF

j_gene: TRBJ2-7
d_gene: TRBD1
v_gene: TRBV9
abundance: .
CDR3nt: TGTGCCAGCAGCGTAGGGACAGGGCCCTACGAGCAGTACTTC
CDR3aa: CASSVGTGPYEQYF

j_gene: TRBJ2-1
d_gene: .
v_gene: TRBV27
abundance: .
CDR3nt: TGTGCCAGCAGTTTATCGAATTCCGCGGGGTTCAATGAGCAGTTCTTC
CDR3aa: CASSLSNSAGFNEQFF

j_gene: TRBJ2-5
d_gene: .
v_gene: TRBV20-1
abundance: .
CDR3nt: TGCAGTGCTAGACCCAGGGAGACCCAGTACTTC
CDR3aa: CSARPRETQYF

j_gene: TRBJ1-1
d_gene: TRBD1
v_gene: TRBV28
abundance: .
CDR3nt: TGTGCCAGCAGTCGGACAGGGCTGAACACTGAAGCTTTCTTT
CDR3aa: CASSRTGLNTEAFF

j_gene: TRBJ2-7
d_gene: .
v_gene: TRBV7-9
abundance: medium-sized
CDR3nt: TGTGCCAGCAGCTTAGCACGCGTCCGTCCCGACGAGCAGTACTTC
CDR3aa: CASSLARVRPDEQYF

j_gene: TRBJ1-2
d_gene: TRBD1
v_gene: TRBV7-9
abundance: .
CDR3nt: TGTGCCAGCAGCTTAGAAACAGGGGGGGCCCTCTATGGCTACACCTTC
CDR3aa: CASSLETGGALYGYTF

j_gene: TRBJ2-5
d_gene: TRBD2
v_gene: TRBV5-1
abundance: .
CDR3nt: TGCGCCAGCAACCCTGAAGCGGGGGTCGTGGAGACCCAGTACTTC
CDR3aa: CASNPEAGVVETQYF

j_gene: TRBJ2-5
d_gene: TRBD2
v_gene: TRBV19
abundance: .
CDR3nt: TGTGCCAGTAGTATCGGGGGGGCGGCCCAAGAGACCCAGTACTTC
CDR3aa: CASSIGGAAQETQYF

j_gene: TRBJ2-7
d_gene: TRBD1
v_gene: TRBV28
abundance: .
CDR3nt: TGTGCCAGCAGTGGGGACAGGTCCTACGAGCAGTACTTC
CDR3aa: CASSGDRSYEQYF

j_gene: TRBJ1-2
d_gene: TRBD1
v_gene: TRBV7-6
abundance: few
CDR3nt: TGTGCCAGCAGCTTAGGTGGGACAGGGCTATTATATGGCTACACCTTC
CDR3aa: CASSLGGTGLLYGYTF

j_gene: TRBJ1-2
d_gene: TRBD1
v_gene: TRBV9
abundance: .
CDR3nt: TGTGCCAGCAGCGTGGAAATGGGACAGGGATATGCCTTC
CDR3aa: CASSVEMGQGYAF

j_gene: TRBJ1-2
d_gene: TRBD1
v_gene: TRBV19
abundance: .
CDR3nt: TGTGCCAGTAGTATAGATCTCCTTGGGACAGGGGCCTATGGCTACACCTTC
CDR3aa: CASSIDLLGTGAYGYTF

j_gene: TRBJ2-7
d_gene: .
v_gene: TRBV14
abundance: .
CDR3nt: TGTGCCAGCAGCCAAGCCGGGACCTACGAGCAGTACTTC
CDR3aa: CASSQAGTYEQYF

j_gene: TRBJ1-1
d_gene: TRBD1
v_gene: TRBV25-1
abundance: .
CDR3nt: TGTGCCAGCAGTGAATGGTCGACAGGGTCGGCTTTCTTT
CDR3aa: CASSEWSTGSAFF

j_gene: TRBJ1-1
d_gene: TRBD1
v_gene: TRBV10-2
abundance: few
CDR3nt: TGCGCCAGCGCACAGGGGATAGCAAACACTGAAGCTTTCTTT
CDR3aa: CASAQGIANTEAFF

j_gene: TRBJ1-4
d_gene: .
v_gene: TRBV15
abundance: few
CDR3nt: TGTGCCACCAGCGGCCTGGAGGAAAAACTGTTTTTT
CDR3aa: CATSGLEEKLFF

j_gene: TRBJ2-5
d_gene: TRBD2
v_gene: TRBV5-1
abundance: .
CDR3nt: TGCGCCAGCAGCTTAGCGGGAGGGCCTTTGGAGACCCAGTACTTC
CDR3aa: CASSLAGGPLETQYF

j_gene: TRBJ2-1
d_gene: TRBD2
v_gene: TRBV5-6
abundance: .
CDR3nt: TGTGCCAGCAGCTGGGGGACTAGCGGGCTCTACAATGAGCAGTTCTTC
CDR3aa: CASSWGTSGLYNEQFF

j_gene: TRBJ1-1
d_gene: .
v_gene: TRBV13
abundance: .
CDR3nt: TGTGCCAGCAGCTTAGGGGGGGGACTGAACACTGAAGCTTTCTTT
CDR3aa: CASSLGGGLNTEAFF